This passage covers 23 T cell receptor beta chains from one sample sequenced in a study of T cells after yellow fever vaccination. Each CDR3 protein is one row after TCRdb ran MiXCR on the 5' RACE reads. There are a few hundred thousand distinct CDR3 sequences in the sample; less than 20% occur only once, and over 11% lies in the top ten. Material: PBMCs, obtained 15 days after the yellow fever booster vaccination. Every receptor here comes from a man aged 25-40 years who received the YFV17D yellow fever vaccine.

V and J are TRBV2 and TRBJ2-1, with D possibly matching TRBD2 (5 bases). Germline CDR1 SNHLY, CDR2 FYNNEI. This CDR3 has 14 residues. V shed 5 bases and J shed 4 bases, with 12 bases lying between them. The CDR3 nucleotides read TGTGCCAGCAGTTTGACTAACCAATACAATGAGCAGTTCTTC. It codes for CASSLTNQYNEQFF.

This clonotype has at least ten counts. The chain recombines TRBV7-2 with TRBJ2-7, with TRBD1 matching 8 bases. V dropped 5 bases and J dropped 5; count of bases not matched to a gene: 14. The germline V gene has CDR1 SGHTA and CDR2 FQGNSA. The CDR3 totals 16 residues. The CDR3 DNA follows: TGTGCCAGCAGCGACAGGGGCGGAGGGAGTAGCCACGAGCAGTACTTC. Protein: CASSDRGGGSSHEQYF.

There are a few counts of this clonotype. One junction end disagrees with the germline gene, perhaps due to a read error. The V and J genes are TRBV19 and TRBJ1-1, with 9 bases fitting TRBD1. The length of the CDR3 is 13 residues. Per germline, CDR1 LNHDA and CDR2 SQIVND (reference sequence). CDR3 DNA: TGTGCCAGTAGTCCCGGACAGGGGACTGGAGCTTTCTTT. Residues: CASSPGQGTGAFF.

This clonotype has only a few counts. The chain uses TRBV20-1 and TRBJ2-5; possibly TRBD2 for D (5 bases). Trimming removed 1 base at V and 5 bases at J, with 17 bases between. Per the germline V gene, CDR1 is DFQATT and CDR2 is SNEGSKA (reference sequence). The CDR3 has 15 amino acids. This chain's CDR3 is CSARVVGGLGETQYF. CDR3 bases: TGCAGTGCTAGAGTGGTCGGTGGACTGGGGGAGACCCAGTACTTC.

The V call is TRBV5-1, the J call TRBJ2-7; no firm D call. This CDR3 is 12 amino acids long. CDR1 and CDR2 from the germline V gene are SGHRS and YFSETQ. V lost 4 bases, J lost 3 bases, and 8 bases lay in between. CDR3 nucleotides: TGCGCCAGCAGCCAAACACTCTACGAGCAGTACTTC. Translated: CASSQTLYEQYF.

Here the CDR3 reads CASSPLTGTGGLAGLNEQFF. The CDR3 coding sequence is TGTGCCAGCAGCCCCCTCACCGGGACAGGGGGACTAGCGGGGCTCAATGAGCAGTTCTTC. The rearrangement joins TRBV11-1 to TRBJ2-1; 13 nucleotides line up with TRBD2. V was pared by 5 bases and J by 6 bases, with 19 bases of the junction left unmatched. Per germline, CDR1 SGHAT and CDR2 FQDESV (reference sequence). The CDR3 covers 20 residues.

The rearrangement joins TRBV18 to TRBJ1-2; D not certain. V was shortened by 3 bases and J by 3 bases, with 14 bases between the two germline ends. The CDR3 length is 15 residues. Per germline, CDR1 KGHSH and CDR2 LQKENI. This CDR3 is CASSPGPELYYGYTF. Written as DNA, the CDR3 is TGTGCCAGCTCACCCGGCCCTGAGCTATACTATGGCTACACCTTC.

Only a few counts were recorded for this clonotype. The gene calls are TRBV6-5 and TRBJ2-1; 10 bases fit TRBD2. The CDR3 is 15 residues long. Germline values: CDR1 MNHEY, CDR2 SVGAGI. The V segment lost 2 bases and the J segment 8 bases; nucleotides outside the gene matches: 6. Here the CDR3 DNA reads TGTGCCAGCAGTTACGGCGGACTAGCGGTCGATGAGCAGTTCTTC. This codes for CASSYGGLAVDEQFF.

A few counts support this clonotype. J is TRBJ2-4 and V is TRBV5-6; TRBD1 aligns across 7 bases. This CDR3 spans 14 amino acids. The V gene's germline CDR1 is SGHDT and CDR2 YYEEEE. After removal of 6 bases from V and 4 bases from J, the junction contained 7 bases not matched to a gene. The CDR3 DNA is TGTGCCAGCACCCGCTTACAGGGGAAAAACATTCAGTACTTC. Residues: CASTRLQGKNIQYF.

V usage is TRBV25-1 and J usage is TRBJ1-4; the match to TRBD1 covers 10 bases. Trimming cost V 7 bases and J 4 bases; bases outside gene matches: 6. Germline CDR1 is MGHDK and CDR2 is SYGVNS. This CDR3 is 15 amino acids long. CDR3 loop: CASTETGGGNEKLFF. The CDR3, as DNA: TGTGCCAGCACTGAGACAGGGGGCGGTAATGAAAAACTGTTTTTT.

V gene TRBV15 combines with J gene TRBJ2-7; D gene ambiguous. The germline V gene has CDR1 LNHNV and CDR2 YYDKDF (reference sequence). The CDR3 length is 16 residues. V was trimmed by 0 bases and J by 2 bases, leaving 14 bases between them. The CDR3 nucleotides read TGTGCCACCAGCAGAGATTTGGGTTCGAACCCCTACGAGCAGTACTTC. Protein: CATSRDLGSNPYEQYF.

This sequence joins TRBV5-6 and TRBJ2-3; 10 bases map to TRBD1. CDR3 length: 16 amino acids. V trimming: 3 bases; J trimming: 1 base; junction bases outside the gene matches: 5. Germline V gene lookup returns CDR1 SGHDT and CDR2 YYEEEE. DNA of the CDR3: TGTGCCAGCAGCTCCTCCGGGACAGGGGGCACAGATACGCAGTATTTT. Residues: CASSSSGTGGTDTQYF.

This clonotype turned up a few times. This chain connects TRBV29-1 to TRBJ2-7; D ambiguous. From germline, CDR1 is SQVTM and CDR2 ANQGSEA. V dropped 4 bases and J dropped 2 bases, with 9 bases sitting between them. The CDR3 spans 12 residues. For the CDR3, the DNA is TGCAGCGTTGGTCCAGAAGCCTACGAGCAGTACTTC. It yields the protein CSVGPEAYEQYF.

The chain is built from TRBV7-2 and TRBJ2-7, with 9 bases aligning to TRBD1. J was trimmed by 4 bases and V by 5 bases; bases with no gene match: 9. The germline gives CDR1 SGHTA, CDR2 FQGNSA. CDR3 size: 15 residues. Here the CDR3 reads CASSPDRGLRYEQYF. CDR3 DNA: TGTGCCAGCAGCCCCGACAGGGGGTTGAGGTACGAGCAGTACTTC.

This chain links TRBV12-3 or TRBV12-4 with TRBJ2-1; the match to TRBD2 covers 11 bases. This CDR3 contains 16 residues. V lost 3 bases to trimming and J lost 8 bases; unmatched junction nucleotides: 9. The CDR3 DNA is TGTGCCAGCAGTTTGGGGACTAGCGGTTTTAAGGATGAGCAGTTCTTC. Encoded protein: CASSLGTSGFKDEQFF.

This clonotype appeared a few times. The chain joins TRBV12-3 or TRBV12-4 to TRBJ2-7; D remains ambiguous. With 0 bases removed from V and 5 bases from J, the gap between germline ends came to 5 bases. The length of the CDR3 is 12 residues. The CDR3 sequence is CASSLAANEQYF. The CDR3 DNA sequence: TGTGCCAGCAGTTTAGCAGCGAACGAGCAGTACTTC.

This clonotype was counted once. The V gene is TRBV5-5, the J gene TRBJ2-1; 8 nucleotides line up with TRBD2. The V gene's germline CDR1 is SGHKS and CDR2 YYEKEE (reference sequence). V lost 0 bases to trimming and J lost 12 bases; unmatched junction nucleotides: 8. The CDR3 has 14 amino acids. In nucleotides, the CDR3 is TGTGCCAGCAGCTTGGAACTAGCGGCCCCAATGCAGTTCTTC. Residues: CASSLELAAPMQFF. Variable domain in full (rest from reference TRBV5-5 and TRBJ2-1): DAGVTQSPTHLIKTRGQQVTLRCSPISGHKSVSWYQQVLGQGPQFIFQYYEKEERGRGNFPDRFSARQFPNYSSELNVNALLLGDSALYLCASSLELAAPMQFFGPGTRLTVL.

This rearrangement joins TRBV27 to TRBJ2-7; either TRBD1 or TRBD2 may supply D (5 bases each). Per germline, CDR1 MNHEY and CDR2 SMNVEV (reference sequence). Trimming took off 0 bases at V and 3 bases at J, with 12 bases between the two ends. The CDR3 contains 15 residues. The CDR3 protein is CASSLSWGTRYEQYF. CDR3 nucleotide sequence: TGTGCCAGCAGTTTATCTTGGGGGACCCGCTACGAGCAGTACTTC.

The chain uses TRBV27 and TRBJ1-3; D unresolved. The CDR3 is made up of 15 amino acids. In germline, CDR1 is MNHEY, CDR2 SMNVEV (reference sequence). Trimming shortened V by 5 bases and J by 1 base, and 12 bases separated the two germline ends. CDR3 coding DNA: TGTGCCAGCAGTACCGGTCTCAATTCTGGAAACACCATATATTTT. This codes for CASSTGLNSGNTIYF.

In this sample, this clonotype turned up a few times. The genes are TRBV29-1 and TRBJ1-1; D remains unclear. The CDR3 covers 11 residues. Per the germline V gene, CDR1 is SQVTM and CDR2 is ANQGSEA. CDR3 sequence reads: CGTSGNTEAFF. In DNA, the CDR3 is TGCGGAACGTCGGGGAACACTGAAGCTTTCTTT.

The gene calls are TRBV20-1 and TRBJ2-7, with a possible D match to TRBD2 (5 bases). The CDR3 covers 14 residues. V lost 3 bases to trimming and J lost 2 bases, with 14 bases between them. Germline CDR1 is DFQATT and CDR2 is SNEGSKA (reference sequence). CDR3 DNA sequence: TGCAGTGCTAGCCGATCAGCGGAGGCCTACGAGCAGTACTTC. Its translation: CSASRSAEAYEQYF.

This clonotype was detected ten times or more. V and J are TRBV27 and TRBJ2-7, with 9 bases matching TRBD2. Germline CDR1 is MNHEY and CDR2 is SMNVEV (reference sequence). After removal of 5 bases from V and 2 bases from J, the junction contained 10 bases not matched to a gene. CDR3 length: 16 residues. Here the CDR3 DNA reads TGTGCCAGCAGTACCGCGACTAGCGGAGTAACCTACGAGCAGTACTTC. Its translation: CASSTATSGVTYEQYF.

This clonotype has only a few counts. As DNA, the CDR3 is TGTGCCAGCAGCTTAGAAGGTACCTACAATGAGCAGTTCTTC. This translates into CASSLEGTYNEQFF. The V and J genes are TRBV7-2 and TRBJ2-1, with D hard to call. Looked up from germline, CDR1 is SGHTA and CDR2 is FQGNSA. The CDR3 loop spans 14 amino acids. V dropped 1 base and J dropped 2 bases, with 6 bases sitting between them. Full variable domain (missing parts from reference TRBV7-2 and TRBJ2-1): GAGVSQSPSNKVTEKGKDVELRCDPISGHTALYWYRQSLGQGLEFLIYFQGNSAPDKSGLPSDRFSAERTGGSVSTLTIQRTQQEDSAVYLCASSLEGTYNEQFFGPGTRLTVL.